A few counts support the clone carrying this T cell receptor beta chain. Antigen specificity is unknown. The sample originates from a study of memory CD4+ T cells and cytomegalovirus serostatus. As for the study in general: This sample comes from healthy Belgian adults, 8 to 10 CMV seropositive, roughly 22 seronegative. Findings of the study overall: A US-trained random forest predicted CMV serostatus with median AUC around 0.91.

Single viable CD3+CD4+CD8-CD45RO+ cells were sorted as the memory CD4+ T cells. Sequenced by immunoSEQ multiplex PCR; TCRdb stores in-frame clones only, minus some. The table includes roughly 28,000 clones, roughly three quarters detected once. V was pared by 5 bases and J by 3 bases, with 17 bases between. The V gene's germline CDR1 is SGHVS and CDR2 FNYEAQ. There are 16 residues in the CDR3. Material for sequencing was memory CD4+ T cells from blood. The sequence was collected from an adult in good health and CMV-seronegative. The chain is built from TRBV7-6 and TRBJ2-1; perhaps TRBD2 as D (6 bases). CDR3 in amino acids: CASSPLSGLRYNEQFF. For the CDR3, the DNA is TGTGCCAGCAGCCCACTATCGGGACTTCGCTACAATGAGCAGTTCTTC.